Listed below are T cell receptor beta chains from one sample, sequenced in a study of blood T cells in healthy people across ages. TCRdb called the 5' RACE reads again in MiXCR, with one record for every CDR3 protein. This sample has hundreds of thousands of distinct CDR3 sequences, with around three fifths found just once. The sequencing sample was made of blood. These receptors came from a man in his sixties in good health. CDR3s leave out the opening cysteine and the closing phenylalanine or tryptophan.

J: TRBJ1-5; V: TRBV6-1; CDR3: ASSRATGDVGQPQH
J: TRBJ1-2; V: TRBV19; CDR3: ASSTSGAGELPYGYT
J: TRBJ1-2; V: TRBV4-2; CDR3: ASSQEQGNYGYT
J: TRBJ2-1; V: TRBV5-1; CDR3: ASRQLGASSYNEQF
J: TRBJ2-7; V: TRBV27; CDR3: AAGGYYEQY
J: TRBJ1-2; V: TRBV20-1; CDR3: SANGPTNYGYT
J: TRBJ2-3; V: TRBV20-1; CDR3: SATSSGITDTQY
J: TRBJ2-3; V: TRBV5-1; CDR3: ASSSGYSTDTQY
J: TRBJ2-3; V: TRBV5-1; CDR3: ASSLGSPSTDTQY
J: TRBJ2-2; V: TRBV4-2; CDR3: ASSQDSRIGELF
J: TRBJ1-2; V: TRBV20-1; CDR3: SATPGQVGYT
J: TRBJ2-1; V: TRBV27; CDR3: ASSLWRTSGEDNEQF
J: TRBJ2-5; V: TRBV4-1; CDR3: ASSHIPGSETQY
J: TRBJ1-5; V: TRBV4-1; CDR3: ASSQVVVIEPQH
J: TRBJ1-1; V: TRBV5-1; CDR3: ASSLVAGWGNTEAF
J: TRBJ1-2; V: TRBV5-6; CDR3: ASSRTGEGNYT
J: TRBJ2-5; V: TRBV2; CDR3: ASSTTSGGGETQY
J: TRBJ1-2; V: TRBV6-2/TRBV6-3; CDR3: ASSFEGLGYT
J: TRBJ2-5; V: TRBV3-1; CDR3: ASSQINEQY
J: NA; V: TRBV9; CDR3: ASRPFEGLARNEQF
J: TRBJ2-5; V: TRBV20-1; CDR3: SASLASGLDETQY
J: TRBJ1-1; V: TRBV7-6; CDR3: ASSPTQTGAEAF
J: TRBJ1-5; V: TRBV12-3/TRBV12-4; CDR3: ASSLRPLTGSSNQPQH
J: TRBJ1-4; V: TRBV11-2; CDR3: ASSLRDREGKLF
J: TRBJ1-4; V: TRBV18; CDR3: ASSPSIDSNEKLF